This TCR beta chain is from a study of cytomegalovirus exposure and HLA in healthy donors. Overall study results and limits: Later analysis suggested most CMV-associated TCR beta chains were HLA-restricted.

As concerns this clone: What it recognizes is unknown.

Germline V gene sequence: CDR1 SGHKS, CDR2 YYEKEE (reference sequence). The CDR3 is made up of 14 amino acids. After removal of 2 bases from V and 2 bases from J, the junction contained 4 bases not matched to a gene. Vbeta (60) and Jbeta (13) primers were used in the PCR. The data were produced by immunoSEQ multiplex PCR, yet TCRdb's version contains in-frame clones alone and is incomplete. The table lists roughly 100,000 clones, roughly two thirds of them singletons, with less than 15% in the top ten. The receptor was derived from a woman aged 45 to 65 in good health and CMV-seropositive. The chain combines TRBV5-5 with TRBJ2-7, with 7 bases lining up with TRBD1. The sequencing input was PBMCs. DNA of the CDR3: TGTGCCAGCAGCTTACGGACAGGACCCTACGAGCAGTACTTC. The encoded protein is CASSLRTGPYEQYF.